These 10 T cell receptor beta chains were all obtained from the same sample, sequenced in a study of T cell changes during pregnancy in multiple sclerosis. Clones were sequenced by immunoSEQ multiplex PCR, and TCRdb holds only the in-frame ones, with some missing. The data show about 53,000 clones, around 90% seen once. The sequencing here drew on CD4+ T cells from peripheral blood mononuclear cells, taken in the third trimester of pregnancy. Every receptor here comes from a female donor with multiple sclerosis, enrolled in a pregnancy study.

The rearrangement joins TRBV11-3 to TRBJ2-2; D is undetermined. The CDR3 has 15 amino acids. V dropped 8 bases and J dropped 4 bases, with 17 bases sitting between them. Germline-derived CDR1 and CDR2 are SGHNT and YENEEA. The CDR3 DNA reads as TGTGCCAGCCGGTTGGGTGGCGGATCCACCGGGGAGCTGTTTTTT. Translated: CASRLGGGSTGELFF.

This clone was counted once. This chain links TRBV7-3 with TRBJ2-3, with TRBD2 matching over 11 bases. Trimming cost V 2 bases and J 0 bases; bases outside gene matches: 7. The CDR3 loop spans 18 amino acids. Germline V gene lookup returns CDR1 SGHTA and CDR2 FQGTGA. CDR3: CASSLFGTSGASTDTQYF. The CDR3 region has the DNA TGTGCCAGCAGCTTATTTGGGACTAGCGGCGCCAGCACAGATACGCAGTATTTT.

A single count supports this clone. The chain couples TRBV6-1 to TRBJ1-6; D not certain. Looked up from germline, CDR1 is MNHNS and CDR2 is SASEGT. The CDR3 spans 13 residues. The ends were cut back, 0 bases at V and 10 bases at J, with 7 bases in the middle. CDR3 region: CASSEALRSPLHF. The CDR3 DNA reads as TGTGCCAGCAGTGAAGCCCTCCGGTCACCCCTCCACTTT.

This rearrangement joins TRBV6-1 to TRBJ2-7; 10 positions match TRBD1. CDR1 is MNHNS, CDR2 SASEGT, per germline. With 0 bases clipped from V and 3 bases from J, the junction kept 2 bases outside the gene matches. The CDR3 is 15 amino acids. The CDR3 is CASSEADRGFYEQYF. The CDR3, as DNA: TGTGCCAGCAGTGAAGCGGACAGGGGGTTCTACGAGCAGTACTTC.

The rearrangement uses TRBV9 and TRBJ1-2; 7 nucleotides line up with TRBD1. The V gene end was trimmed by 4 bases and the J gene end by 4 bases; junction bases not matched to a gene: 4. This CDR3 region has 13 residues. Germline V gene lookup returns CDR1 SGDLS and CDR2 YYNGEE. CDR3 in amino acids: CASSPDRLYGYTF. As DNA, the CDR3 is TGTGCCAGCAGCCCGGACAGGCTCTATGGCTACACCTTC. Drawing the rest from reference TRBV9 and TRBJ1-2, the complete variable domain is DSGVTQTPKHLITATGQRVTLRCSPRSGDLSVYWYQQSLDQGLQFLIQYYNGEERAKGNILERFSAQQFPDLHSELNLSSLELGDSALYFCASSPDRLYGYTFGSGTRLTVV.

Details on this clone: One end of the junction varies from germline; a read error may be responsible. This rearrangement joins TRBV2 to TRBJ2-7; TRBD1 is a possible D gene (5 bases). CDR1 SNHLY and CDR2 FYNNEI come from the germline V gene. This CDR3 is built from 13 residues. As DNA, the CDR3 is TGTGCCAGCAGTGAACAGGGTTTCGAGACAGTGGACTTC. It yields the protein CASSEQGFETVDF.

The rearrangement joins TRBV9 to TRBJ2-1, with a tentative D call TRBD2 (6 bases). Germline values: CDR1 SGDLS, CDR2 YYNGEE. Trimming removed 0 bases at V and 4 bases at J, with 8 bases between. This CDR3 is built from 14 residues. The CDR3 here is CASSVVEGYNEQFF. The CDR3 DNA reads as TGTGCCAGCAGCGTAGTGGAGGGTTACAATGAGCAGTTCTTC.

V usage is TRBV18 and J usage is TRBJ1-3; D is undetermined. This CDR3 contains 17 residues. Between the trimmed V and J ends, which lost 3 bases and 0 bases, there was a span of 15 bases. From germline, CDR1 is KGHSH and CDR2 LQKENI. The CDR3 region is CASSPTLFTGSGNTIYF. The CDR3 DNA sequence: TGTGCCAGCTCACCGACACTCTTTACCGGCTCTGGAAACACCATATATTTT. The full variable domain, in which reference TRBV18 and TRBJ1-3 provide the parts outside the CDR3, is NAGVMQNPRHLVRRRGQEARLRCSPMKGHSHVYWYRQLPEEGLKFMVYLQKENIIDESGMPKERFSAEFPKEGPSILRIQQVVRGDSAAYFCASSPTLFTGSGNTIYFGEGSWLTVV.

This rearrangement joins TRBV4-2 to TRBJ2-2, with 8 positions matching TRBD1. Germline V lookup: CDR1 LGHNA, CDR2 YNFKEQ. After removal of 0 bases from V and 5 bases from J, the junction contained 2 bases not matched to a gene. The CDR3 has 15 residues. CDR3 coding DNA: TGTGCCAGCAGCCAAGAAAGGACAGGGACCGGGGAGCTGTTTTTT. Encoded protein: CASSQERTGTGELFF.

The gene calls are TRBV5-4 and TRBJ2-2; 10 bases match TRBD2. Germline V gene sequence: CDR1 SGHNT, CDR2 YYREEE (reference sequence). V shed 0 bases, J shed 8 bases, and the junction held 7 bases outside the gene matches. CDR3 size: 16 residues. The CDR3 region is CASSLGSGGSAGELFF. The CDR3 bases are TGTGCCAGCAGCTTGGGTAGCGGGGGGTCTGCAGGGGAGCTGTTTTTT. The entire variable domain, with the rest obtained from reference TRBV5-4 and TRBJ2-2, is as follows: ETGVTQSPTHLIKTRGQQVTLRCSSQSGHNTVSWYQQALGQGPQFIFQYYREEENGRGNFPPRFSGLQFPNYSSELNVNALELDDSALYLCASSLGSGGSAGELFFGEGSRLTVL.